Listed below are T cell receptor beta chains from one sample, sequenced in a study of shared clonotypes between healthy human individuals. Here immunoSEQ multiplex PCR was the method, and the copy in TCRdb shows in-frame clones only, minus some. The repertoire holds around 600,000 clones, with 90% to 95% as singletons. What was sequenced was naive CD8+ T cells sorted from blood. Receptors originate from a woman in her 30s in good health. The CDR3 runs from the conserved cysteine through the conserved F or W. D genes are given only for firm matches. Only some rows state a clone size, as once, few, many or a class for expanded clones.

clone_size | j_call | v_call | d_call | cdr3_aa | cdr3_nt
NA | TRBJ2-7 | TRBV13 | NA | CASSLADEQYF | TGTGCCAGCAGCTTAGCCGACGAGCAGTACTTC
NA | TRBJ1-6 | TRBV16 | NA | CASSQSPSYNSPLHF | TGTGCCAGCAGCCAGTCCCCCTCCTATAATTCACCCCTCCACTTT
NA | TRBJ1-1 | TRBV19 | NA | CASSPKDITSTEAFF | TGTGCCAGTAGTCCAAAGGACATCACGAGCACTGAAGCTTTCTTT
NA | TRBJ2-7 | TRBV13 | TRBD1 | CASSPDRGRYEQYF | TGTGCCAGCAGCCCCGACAGGGGTAGGTACGAGCAGTACTTC
NA | TRBJ2-7 | TRBV6-1 | TRBD2 | CATEEGLAAYEQYF | TGTGCCACGGAAGAGGGACTAGCGGCCTACGAGCAGTACTTC
NA | TRBJ2-1 | TRBV7-9 | NA | CASSSDPTRFF | TGTGCCAGCAGCTCGGACCCGACGAGGTTCTTC
NA | TRBJ2-1 | TRBV2 | TRBD1 | CASSYTGGSYNEQFF | TGTGCCAGCAGCTACACAGGGGGTTCCTACAATGAGCAGTTCTTC
NA | TRBJ1-1 | TRBV19 | NA | CASTQTRDVLPLAFF | TGTGCCAGTACTCAGACCCGGGACGTCCTCCCTTTAGCTTTCTTT
once | TRBJ1-1 | TRBV2 | NA | CASSKQGVNTEAFF | TGTGCCAGCAGCAAACAAGGGGTGAACACTGAAGCTTTCTTT
NA | TRBJ2-2 | TRBV27 | TRBD1 | CASEVLTGWTGELFF | TGTGCCAGCGAAGTACTGACAGGGTGGACCGGGGAGCTGTTTTTT
NA | TRBJ2-1 | TRBV4-1 | NA | CASSPISGTAGYNEQFF | TGCGCCAGCAGCCCGATCTCCGGGACCGCCGGCTACAATGAGCAGTTCTTC
NA | TRBJ1-5 | TRBV5-6 | NA | CASSLARGGNQPQHF | TGTGCCAGCAGCTTGGCCAGGGGAGGCAATCAGCCCCAGCATTTT
NA | TRBJ2-1 | TRBV6-5 | TRBD1 | CASRSGTGDHNEQFF | TGTGCCAGCAGATCCGGGACAGGGGATCACAATGAGCAGTTCTTC
NA | TRBJ2-6 | TRBV9 | TRBD1 | CASSTGGSGANVLTF | TGTGCCAGCAGCACAGGGGGCTCTGGGGCCAACGTCCTGACTTTC
once | TRBJ2-7 | TRBV5-6 | TRBD1 | CASSLAGTGAYEQYF | TGTGCCAGCAGCCTGGCCGGGACAGGGGCTTACGAGCAGTACTTC
NA | TRBJ2-7 | TRBV29-1 | NA | CSVLDPGEGYEQYF | TGCAGCGTTTTGGACCCGGGAGAGGGCTACGAGCAGTACTTC
NA | TRBJ1-2 | TRBV27 | TRBD1 | CASSFHPGTGHGYTF | TGTGCCAGCAGTTTCCACCCGGGGACAGGGCACGGCTACACCTTC
NA | TRBJ2-7 | TRBV7-9 | NA | CASESKGGYEQYF | TGTGCCAGCGAATCGAAGGGCGGTTACGAGCAGTACTTC
once | TRBJ1-2 | TRBV10-2 | NA | CASSGQGGYGYTF | TGCGCCAGCAGCGGGCAGGGTGGCTATGGCTACACCTTC
NA | TRBJ2-3 | TRBV9 | TRBD2 | CASSGTTSTDTQYF | TGTGCCAGCAGTGGGACTACTAGCACAGATACGCAGTATTTT
NA | TRBJ2-2 | TRBV28 | TRBD1 | CASSPPPGTATGELFF | TGTGCCAGCAGTCCACCGCCCGGGACAGCCACCGGGGAGCTGTTTTTT
NA | TRBJ2-5 | TRBV27 | TRBD2 | CASSLFASGSQETQYF | TGTGCCAGCAGTTTATTCGCTAGCGGGAGCCAAGAGACCCAGTACTTC
NA | TRBJ1-5 | TRBV29-1 | NA | CSVEMDSNQPQHF | TGCAGCGTTGAAATGGATAGCAATCAGCCCCAGCATTTT
NA | TRBJ1-5 | TRBV27 | NA | CASRQGGQPQHF | TGTGCCAGCAGACAGGGTGGTCAGCCCCAGCATTTT
NA | TRBJ2-1 | TRBV5-6 | TRBD2 | CASSLGARGLAFDEQFF | TGTGCCAGCAGCTTGGGGGCCCGGGGACTAGCTTTCGATGAGCAGTTCTTC
NA | TRBJ2-3 | TRBV27 | TRBD2 | CASSPGTSGGSRDTQYF | TGTGCCAGCAGTCCCGGGACTAGCGGTGGGAGTAGAGATACGCAGTATTTT
NA | TRBJ2-7 | TRBV5-4 | NA | CASSLSTSSLYEQYF | TGTGCCAGCAGCTTGAGTACTAGCAGCCTCTACGAGCAGTACTTC
once | TRBJ2-5 | TRBV2 | NA | CASSDVGQGWWETQYF | TGTGCCAGCAGCGACGTGGGGCAGGGGTGGTGGGAGACCCAGTACTTC
NA | TRBJ1-1 | TRBV4-2 | NA | CASSQEVGGENTEAFF | TGTGCCAGCAGCCAAGAAGTGGGGGGGGAGAACACTGAAGCTTTCTTT
NA | TRBJ2-1 | TRBV28 | NA | CASSPTAYSYNEQFF | TGTGCCAGCAGCCCGACTGCCTACTCCTACAATGAGCAGTTCTTC
NA | TRBJ1-5 | TRBV5-1 | NA | CASSIPRRDWGSNQPQHF | TGCGCCAGCAGCATACCAAGGAGGGACTGGGGTAGCAATCAGCCCCAGCATTTT
NA | TRBJ1-1 | TRBV2 | NA | CASSEMGRLAEAFF | TGTGCCAGCAGTGAAATGGGCCGCCTAGCCGAAGCTTTCTTT
NA | TRBJ1-1 | TRBV6-5 | NA | CASSPESHTEAFF | TGTGCCAGCAGTCCGGAGAGCCACACTGAAGCTTTCTTT
NA | TRBJ2-7 | TRBV28 | TRBD2 | CASGGLAGVEQYF | TGTGCCAGCGGCGGACTAGCGGGAGTCGAGCAGTACTTC
NA | TRBJ2-7 | TRBV5-1 | TRBD1 | CASSYRDRGLMDEQYF | TGCGCCAGCAGCTACCGGGACAGGGGATTAATGGACGAGCAGTACTTC
NA | TRBJ2-6 | TRBV2 | NA | CASSDLRSGANVLTF | TGTGCCAGCAGTGATTTAAGGTCTGGGGCCAACGTCCTGACTTTC
NA | TRBJ2-1 | TRBV5-6 | TRBD1 | CASSLSPRGHEQFF | TGTGCCAGCAGCCTATCCCCCAGGGGGCATGAGCAGTTCTTC
NA | TRBJ2-7 | TRBV2 | TRBD2 | CASSEVRPTSGNNYEQYF | TGTGCCAGCAGTGAAGTTCGACCCACTAGCGGGAACAACTACGAGCAGTACTTC
NA | TRBJ2-1 | TRBV14 | NA | CASSQGGLFYNEQFF | TGTGCCAGCAGCCAAGGGGGACTGTTCTACAATGAGCAGTTCTTC
NA | TRBJ2-5 | TRBV30 | TRBD2 | CAWSTGLAGPQETQYF | TGTGCCTGGAGTACCGGACTAGCGGGACCCCAAGAGACCCAGTACTTC
NA | TRBJ2-3 | TRBV7-2 | TRBD2 | CASSRTGREADTQYF | TGTGCCAGCAGTCGGACGGGGCGGGAGGCAGATACGCAGTATTTT
once | TRBJ2-7 | TRBV5-6 | TRBD2 | CASSSGLAVDEQYF | TGTGCCAGCAGCTCAGGACTAGCGGTAGACGAGCAGTACTTC
NA | TRBJ2-1 | TRBV5-1 | TRBD2 | CASSSWTSGSYEQFF | TGCGCCAGCAGCTCTTGGACTAGCGGGAGTTATGAGCAGTTCTTC
once | TRBJ1-1 | TRBV10-1 | NA | CASRRDRMTTEAFF | TGCGCCAGCAGACGGGACCGGATGACCACTGAAGCTTTCTTT
NA | TRBJ2-5 | TRBV5-6 | TRBD1 | CASSITGQGVETQYF | TGTGCCAGCAGTATTACGGGACAGGGAGTAGAGACCCAGTACTTC
NA | TRBJ2-5 | TRBV4-1 | TRBD1 | CASSQVLTGPLEETQYF | TGCGCCAGCAGCCAAGTTTTGACAGGGCCACTGGAAGAGACCCAGTACTTC
NA | TRBJ2-1 | TRBV19 | TRBD1 | CASSPTRDSSYNEQFF | TGTGCCAGTAGTCCAACCCGGGACAGCTCCTACAATGAGCAGTTCTTC
NA | TRBJ2-1 | TRBV19 | TRBD1 | CATATGYNEQFF | TGTGCCACCGCGACAGGGTACAATGAGCAGTTCTTC
NA | TRBJ2-1 | TRBV27 | TRBD2 | CASSFLLAGGSNEQFF | TGTGCCAGCAGTTTCCTTCTAGCGGGAGGCAGCAATGAGCAGTTCTTC
NA | TRBJ1-3 | TRBV11-2 | NA | CASSSFVAGTGNTIYF | TGTGCCAGCAGCTCCTTTGTTGCCGGAACTGGAAACACCATATATTTT
NA | TRBJ2-1 | TRBV13 | NA | CASSLGGVSNEQFF | TGTGCCAGCAGCTTAGGGGGAGTTAGCAATGAGCAGTTCTTC
NA | TRBJ1-2 | TRBV28 | TRBD1 | CASSSWGQLEYGYTF | TGTGCCAGCAGTAGTTGGGGACAGCTCGAATATGGCTACACCTTC
NA | TRBJ2-2 | TRBV5-4 | NA | CASRPPTGELFF | TGTGCCAGCAGGCCCCCCACCGGGGAGCTGTTTTTT
NA | TRBJ2-7 | TRBV28 | TRBD2 | CASSSDLAGIYEQYF | TGTGCCAGCAGTTCAGACCTAGCGGGGATCTACGAGCAGTACTTC
NA | TRBJ2-7 | TRBV27 | NA | CASSLRDSYEQYF | TGTGCCAGCAGTTTACGAGATTCCTACGAGCAGTACTTC
NA | TRBJ2-7 | TRBV4-1 | NA | CASSRASSYEQYF | TGCGCCAGCAGCCGGGCATCCTCCTACGAGCAGTACTTC
NA | TRBJ1-1 | TRBV7-9 | NA | CASSLTAEAFF | TGTGCCAGCAGCCTGACTGCAGAAGCTTTCTTT
NA | TRBJ2-7 | TRBV5-1 | NA | CASSQPDSFSYEQYF | TGCGCCAGCAGCCAACCGGACAGTTTCTCCTACGAGCAGTACTTC
NA | TRBJ2-1 | TRBV27 | TRBD2 | CASSFEGSGSQMEQFF | TGTGCCAGCAGTTTCGAGGGTAGCGGGAGCCAAATGGAGCAGTTCTTC
NA | TRBJ1-5 | TRBV7-2 | NA | CASSLGFGGFNQPQHF | TGTGCCAGCAGCTTAGGGTTCGGGGGATTCAATCAGCCCCAGCATTTT